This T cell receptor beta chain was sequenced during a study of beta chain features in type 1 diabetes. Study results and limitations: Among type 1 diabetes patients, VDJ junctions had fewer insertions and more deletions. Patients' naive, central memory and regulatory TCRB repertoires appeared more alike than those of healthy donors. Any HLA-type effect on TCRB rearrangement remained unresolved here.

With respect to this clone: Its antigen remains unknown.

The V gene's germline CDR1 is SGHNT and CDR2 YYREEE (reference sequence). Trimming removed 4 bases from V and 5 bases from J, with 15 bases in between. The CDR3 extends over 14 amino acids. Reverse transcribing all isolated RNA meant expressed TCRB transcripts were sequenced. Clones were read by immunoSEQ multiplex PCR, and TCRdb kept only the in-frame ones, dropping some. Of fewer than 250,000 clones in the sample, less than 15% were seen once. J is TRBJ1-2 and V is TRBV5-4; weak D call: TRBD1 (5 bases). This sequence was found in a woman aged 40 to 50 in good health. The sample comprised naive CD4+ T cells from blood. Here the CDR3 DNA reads TGTGCCAGCAGCCTAATGGGGGGTAATTATGGCTACACCTTC. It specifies CASSLMGGNYGYTF.